The rows below give T cell receptor beta chains drawn from one sample of a study of T-cell reconstitution after alpha-beta-depleted transplantation in children. TCRdb redid the calling of the PCR reads with MiXCR, one entry per CDR3 protein. The sample contains roughly 76,000 distinct CDR3 sequences, 11% of which appear only once. Sample: PBMCs, taken before TCRalphabeta/CD19-depleted stem cell transplant. These receptors all come from a boy between 5 and 17 years old with acute myeloid leukemia, due to receive a stem cell transplant. The CDR3 runs from the conserved cysteine through the conserved F or W. Fields, in order: V gene, D gene, clone size, J gene, CDR3 length, CDR3 protein, CDR3 DNA. A D gene is named only where the DNA matches it firmly. A row's size may be missing; if present it is once, few, many or a size class.

TRBV7-2	TRBD2	many	TRBJ2-5	15	CASSLGLPVQETQYF	TGTGCCAGCAGCTTGGGACTACCCGTACAAGAGACCCAGTACTTC
TRBV29-1	NA	many	TRBJ2-4	15	CSVAVAGSSKNIQYF	TGCAGCGTTGCCGTGGCAGGTTCCTCCAAAAACATTCAGTACTTC
TRBV10-3	NA	many	TRBJ1-6	14	CAISESVVQQPLHF	TGTGCCATCAGTGAGTCGGTTGTTCAACAGCCCCTCCACTTT
TRBV29-1	NA	many	TRBJ2-3	10	CSGLADTQYF	TGCAGCGGTTTGGCAGATACGCAGTATTTT
TRBV20-1	TRBD1	many	TRBJ1-5	16	CSANDLRDRANQPQHF	TGCAGTGCTAACGATCTAAGGGACAGGGCTAATCAGCCCCAGCATTTT
TRBV7-2	TRBD1	many	TRBJ2-5	14	CASSFDRGQETQYF	TGTGCCAGCAGCTTTGACAGGGGCCAAGAGACCCAGTACTTC
TRBV7-9	NA	many	TRBJ2-6	15	CASSFRGSGANVLTF	TGTGCCAGCAGTTTTAGGGGCTCTGGGGCCAACGTCCTGACTTTC
TRBV20-1	NA	many	TRBJ2-3	13	CSAYAPSTDTQYF	TGCAGTGCTTATGCCCCAAGCACAGATACGCAGTATTTT
TRBV6-5	NA	NA	TRBJ1-2	15	CASTLFYGGVYGYTF	TGTGCCAGTACCTTATTTTATGGGGGAGTCTATGGCTACACCTTC
TRBV2	NA	NA	TRBJ2-1	12	CASSEGRTVQFF	TGTGCCAGCAGTGAAGGGAGGACTGTGCAGTTCTTC
TRBV20-1	NA	many	TRBJ1-1	12	CSAGMGGTEAFF	TGCAGTGCTGGTATGGGTGGGACTGAAGCTTTCTTT
TRBV18	NA	many	TRBJ2-2	15	CASSPDIEVTGELFF	TGTGCCAGCTCACCAGATATTGAGGTGACCGGGGAGCTGTTTTTT
TRBV9	TRBD1	medium-sized	TRBJ2-4	14	CASSVADRENIQYF	TGTGCCAGCAGCGTAGCCGACAGGGAAAACATTCAGTACTTC
TRBV18	NA	NA	TRBJ2-3	13	CASSPVGEDTQYF	TGTGCCAGCTCACCAGTTGGTGAAGATACGCAGTATTTT
TRBV12-3/TRBV12-4	NA	many	TRBJ2-7	13	CASRYREAYEQYF	TGTGCCAGCAGGTACAGGGAAGCCTACGAGCAGTACTTC
TRBV12-3/TRBV12-4	NA	many	TRBJ1-6	12	CASSFPDSPLHF	TGTGCCAGCAGTTTCCCTGATTCACCCCTCCACTTT
TRBV7-9	TRBD2	many	TRBJ2-1	16	CASSLGLAGVYNEQFF	TGTGCCAGCAGCTTAGGGCTAGCGGGAGTGTACAATGAGCAGTTCTTC
TRBV5-1	TRBD2	many	TRBJ2-3	18	CASSPYDRAGGLSDTQYF	TGCGCCAGCAGCCCCTACGACAGAGCGGGGGGGCTTTCAGATACGCAGTATTTT
TRBV6-5	NA	many	TRBJ2-3	12	CASGDILDTQYF	TGTGCCAGCGGGGACATTTTAGATACGCAGTATTTT
TRBV12-3/TRBV12-4	NA	many	TRBJ1-1	14	CASTFGLGNTEAFF	TGTGCCAGCACCTTTGGCCTTGGGAACACTGAAGCTTTCTTT
TRBV27	NA	many	TRBJ2-6	16	CASRAGTVSGANVLTF	TGTGCCAGCAGAGCCGGGACGGTGTCTGGGGCCAACGTCCTGACTTTC
TRBV2	NA	many	TRBJ1-1	14	CASRGPGVNTEAFF	TGTGCCAGCAGGGGGCCAGGGGTGAACACTGAAGCTTTCTTT
TRBV4-2	NA	many	TRBJ2-7	15	CASSQDRSGSYEQYF	TGTGCCAGCAGCCAAGATCGAAGCGGGTCCTACGAGCAGTACTTC
TRBV10-3	NA	many	TRBJ2-1	11	CAIRESGEQFF	TGTGCCATTAGGGAGTCTGGGGAGCAGTTCTTC
TRBV11-2	TRBD1	few	TRBJ1-2	15	CASSSGTGRHYGYTF	TGTGCCAGCAGCTCAGGGACAGGGCGACACTATGGCTACACCTTC
TRBV7-9	NA	many	TRBJ1-6	15	CASSLVVGNNSPLHF	TGTGCCAGCAGCTTAGTCGTCGGTAACAATTCACCCCTCCACTTT
TRBV9	TRBD1	many	TRBJ2-5	15	CASSADRGRSETQYF	TGTGCCAGCAGCGCTGACAGGGGGCGTTCAGAGACCCAGTACTTC
TRBV12-3/TRBV12-4	TRBD2	many	TRBJ2-1	15	CASSISGRAQLEQFF	TGTGCCAGCAGTATTAGCGGGAGGGCCCAACTTGAGCAGTTCTTC
TRBV4-2	NA	many	TRBJ2-7	14	CASSQDFELYEQYF	TGTGCCAGCAGCCAAGATTTTGAATTATACGAGCAGTACTTC
TRBV29-1	NA	many	TRBJ1-1	13	CSVETQGATEAFF	TGCAGCGTTGAAACGCAAGGGGCAACTGAAGCTTTCTTT
TRBV12-3/TRBV12-4	NA	many	TRBJ2-1	17	CASSMGFGASSYNEQFF	TGTGCCAGCAGCATGGGTTTTGGAGCTAGCTCCTACAATGAGCAGTTCTTC
TRBV25-1	TRBD2	many	TRBJ2-1	12	CASSPSGVPQFF	TGTGCCAGCAGCCCCAGCGGGGTCCCGCAGTTCTTC
TRBV7-6	TRBD1	many	TRBJ1-2	15	CASSLAVGGNYGYTF	TGTGCCAGCAGCTTAGCGGTAGGGGGCAACTATGGCTACACCTTC
TRBV24-1	TRBD2	few	TRBJ2-1	16	CATSEISGRAKYEQFF	TGTGCCACCAGTGAAATTAGCGGGAGGGCCAAGTATGAGCAGTTCTTC
TRBV25-1	TRBD1	many	TRBJ2-7	14	CASTRTGGSYEQYF	TGTGCCAGCACTCGGACAGGGGGCTCCTACGAGCAGTACTTC
TRBV12-3/TRBV12-4	NA	many	TRBJ1-4	12	CASSRSNEKLFF	TGTGCCAGCAGTCGGAGTAATGAAAAACTGTTTTTT
TRBV28	NA	many	TRBJ2-2	15	CASSLEPRGTGELFF	TGTGCCAGCAGTTTGGAACCAAGGGGGACCGGGGAGCTGTTTTTT
TRBV5-5	TRBD1	many	TRBJ1-2	15	CASRSLRDRGYGYTF	TGTGCCAGCAGAAGTCTCCGGGACAGGGGGTATGGCTACACCTTC
TRBV12-3/TRBV12-4	NA	many	TRBJ1-5	14	CASSPGGVGQPQHF	TGTGCCAGCAGTCCCGGGGGAGTCGGCCAGCCCCAGCATTTT
TRBV4-3	NA	few	TRBJ2-3	17	CASSQLGEGRIGDTQYF	TGCGCCAGCAGCCAATTGGGCGAAGGGAGGATTGGGGATACGCAGTATTTT
TRBV7-8	NA	many	TRBJ1-2	14	CASSLRIGANGYTF	TGTGCCAGCAGCTTACGGATAGGGGCTAATGGCTACACCTTC
TRBV5-1	NA	many	TRBJ2-3	14	CASSLGGGTDTQYF	TGCGCCAGCAGCTTGGGGGGGGGCACAGATACGCAGTATTTT
TRBV5-1	TRBD1	many	TRBJ2-5	14	CASSFGQGKETQYF	TGCGCCAGCAGCTTCGGACAGGGAAAAGAGACCCAGTACTTC
TRBV18	TRBD1	many	TRBJ2-3	14	CASSDRVNTDTQYF	TGTGCCAGCTCGGACAGGGTAAACACAGATACGCAGTATTTT
TRBV6-5	NA	many	TRBJ1-4	16	CASSYSNGRNDEKLFF	TGTGCCAGCAGTTACTCGAATGGACGGAATGATGAAAAACTGTTTTTT
TRBV12-3/TRBV12-4	TRBD2	many	TRBJ2-3	15	CASPGGGGTTDTQYF	TGTGCCAGCCCCGGAGGCGGGGGGACCACAGATACGCAGTATTTT
TRBV2	NA	many	TRBJ1-5	14	CASSVSGNNQPQHF	TGTGCCAGCAGTGTGTCCGGGAACAATCAGCCCCAGCATTTT
TRBV20-1	TRBD2	many	TRBJ2-7	16	CSARTGLAGRRDEQYF	TGCAGTGCTAGAACGGGACTAGCGGGACGGCGCGACGAGCAGTACTTC
TRBV5-6	TRBD1	many	TRBJ2-6	17	CASSLGTGDSGANVLTF	TGTGCCAGCAGCTTGGGGACAGGCGACTCTGGTGCCAACGTCCTGACTTTC
TRBV7-2	NA	NA	TRBJ2-5	16	CASSLGSSWGQETQYF	TGTGCCAGCAGCTTAGGATCGAGTTGGGGGCAAGAGACCCAGTACTTC
TRBV29-1	NA	NA	TRBJ1-1	14	CSAIRSSSGTEAFF	TGCAGCGCTATTAGGTCCTCCTCGGGCACTGAAGCTTTCTTT
TRBV7-9	NA	NA	TRBJ1-5	17	CASSLDSAWQGWQPQHF	TGTGCCAGCAGCTTAGATTCCGCGTGGCAGGGGTGGCAGCCCCAGCATTTT
TRBV7-2	TRBD2	many	TRBJ2-2	17	CASSLLWGGANTGELFF	TGTGCCAGCAGCTTATTGTGGGGGGGGGCGAACACCGGGGAGCTGTTTTTT
TRBV7-3	NA	many	TRBJ2-2	17	CASSFQPVGGKAGELFF	TGTGCCAGCAGCTTCCAGCCCGTGGGAGGCAAGGCCGGGGAGCTGTTTTTT